These 13 T cell receptor beta chains were all obtained from the same sample, sequenced in a study of T cell repertoires in cytomegalovirus infection. Each CDR3 protein is one row after TCRdb ran MiXCR on the reads. The sample holds 750,000 to 950,000 distinct CDR3 sequences, about 27% seen once. These receptors lack a known antigen. The sample here was cultured CD8+ T cells from PBMCs, taken from culture after CMV antigen stimulation. All receptors come from a human donor in good health (CMV status not recorded). Some clones in this sample may be carry-over from other donors' samples.

This clonotype has only a few counts. This rearrangement joins TRBV27 to TRBJ1-4; no definite D call. The CDR3 has 15 residues. Germline V CDR1 and CDR2: MNHEY, SMNVEV (reference sequence). The V gene lost 2 bases and the J gene lost 8 bases, with 15 bases spanning the gap. In DNA form, the CDR3 reads TGTGCCAGCAGTTTAGGGAATACCCTGGGAGAAAAACTGTTTTTT. Translated, it gives CASSLGNTLGEKLFF.

This clonotype was detected many times. This chain uses TRBV7-8 with TRBJ2-3; no definite D call. Germline V gives CDR1 SGHVS, CDR2 FQNEAQ. The V and J ends lost 7 bases and 2 bases respectively, with 13 bases between them. The CDR3 is made up of 14 amino acids. CDR3 DNA: TGTGCCAGCATCACTGCGTGGGACACAGATACGCAGTATTTT. It specifies CASITAWDTDTQYF. The complete variable domain, with remaining parts taken from reference TRBV7-8 and TRBJ2-3, reads GAGVSQSPRYKVAKRGQDVALRCDPISGHVSLFWYQQALGQGPEFLTYFQNEAQLDKSGLPSDRFFAERPEGSVSTLKIQRTQQEDSAVYLCASITAWDTDTQYFGPGTRLTVL.

This clonotype has more than one count but fewer than ten. The chain has TRBV27 and TRBJ2-5; the D gene is possibly TRBD2 (6 bases). This CDR3 comprises 13 residues. V was shortened by 4 bases and J by 5 bases, with 11 bases between the two germline ends. Germline CDR1 reads MNHEY; CDR2 reads SMNVEV (reference sequence). CDR3 amino acids: CASSSPRGETQYF. CDR3 bases: TGTGCCAGCAGTTCTCCCCGGGGGGAGACCCAGTACTTC.

This clonotype appeared a few times. This chain links TRBV6-6 with TRBJ1-5, with a weak D call TRBD1 (5 bases). Germline CDR1 is MNHNY and CDR2 is SVGAGI (reference sequence). The CDR3 is made up of 13 amino acids. V gave up 4 bases and J gave up 6 bases, with 10 bases separating them. The CDR3 DNA reads TGTGCCAGCAGTTGGGGGGTAGTTCAGCCCCAGCATTTT. This encodes CASSWGVVQPQHF.

This clonotype was counted ten times or more. J is TRBJ2-4 and V is TRBV7-2, with 8 bases fitting TRBD2. Germline V lookup: CDR1 SGHTA, CDR2 FQGNSA. The CDR3 spans 16 residues. V shed 2 bases and J 2 bases; nucleotides not matched to a gene: 5. The CDR3 is CASSLWPGGTKNIQYF. CDR3 sequence (DNA): TGTGCCAGCAGCTTATGGCCGGGGGGGACCAAAAACATTCAGTACTTC.

The chain recombines TRBV4-1 with TRBJ1-5, with D possibly TRBD1 on 5 matching bases. This CDR3 contains 15 residues. Trimming left V 0 bases short and J 2 bases short, with 8 bases between. Germline V gene data show CDR1 as MGHRA and CDR2 as YSYEKL. The CDR3 loop reads CASSQDGAGNQPQHF. In DNA, the CDR3 is TGCGCCAGCAGCCAAGATGGGGCAGGCAATCAGCCCCAGCATTTT.

This clonotype was counted at least ten times. The chain employs TRBV7-6 and TRBJ2-5; 7 positions match TRBD1. CDR1 and CDR2 (germline): SGHVS, FNYEAQ. J gave up 5 bases and V 5 bases, and 8 bases lay outside the gene matches. The CDR3 totals 14 residues. CDR3 sequence (DNA): TGTGCCAGCAGCCCACGGGACAGCAGGGAGACCCAGTACTTC. The encoded protein is CASSPRDSRETQYF.

V usage is TRBV12-3 or TRBV12-4 and J usage is TRBJ2-7, with 9 bases identical to TRBD2. V lost 2 bases, J lost 2 bases, and 13 bases stayed unmatched. The CDR3 consists of 18 residues. The CDR3: CASSLMDQRGVPPYEQYF. The CDR3 DNA follows: TGTGCCAGCAGTTTAATGGACCAGCGGGGGGTTCCCCCCTACGAGCAGTACTTC.

This sequence joins TRBV7-9 and TRBJ2-7; D may match TRBD1 or TRBD2 (7 bases each). With 7 bases removed from V and 3 bases from J, the gap between germline ends came to 16 bases. This CDR3 is built from 14 residues. Per the germline V gene, CDR1 is SEHNR and CDR2 is FQNEAQ (reference sequence). CDR3 sequence (DNA): TGTGCCAGCACGGGGGAGGGGGCCATCTACGAGCAGTACTTC. Residues: CASTGEGAIYEQYF.

This clonotype has only a few counts. V and J are TRBV6-5 and TRBJ1-3, with 7 nucleotides matching TRBD1. Germline V CDR1 and CDR2: MNHEY, SVGAGI. After removal of 4 bases from V and 0 bases from J, the junction contained 15 bases not matched to a gene. The CDR3 is made up of 19 amino acids. The CDR3 sequence: CASSSLAARQGVSGNTIYF. The CDR3 region has the DNA TGTGCCAGCAGTTCCCTAGCCGCCAGGCAGGGGGTCTCTGGAAACACCATATATTTT.

As concerns this clonotype: One end of the junction is discordant with germline, which a read error may explain. The rearrangement joins TRBV2 to TRBJ1-2; D perhaps matches TRBD1 (5 bases). This CDR3 is 13 amino acids long. CDR1 is SNHLY, CDR2 FYNNEI, per germline. This chain's CDR3 is CASPGAPKYGYTF. The CDR3, as DNA: TGTGCCAGTCCCGGGGCCCCTAAGTATGGCTACACCTTC.

The chain carries TRBV20-1 and TRBJ1-2; D not resolved. The V end was cut by 6 bases, the J end by 6 bases, with 8 bases between. Germline CDR1 reads DFQATT; CDR2 reads SNEGSKA (reference sequence). This CDR3 is built from 10 residues. The CDR3 sequence is CSATDDGYTF. The CDR3 DNA reads as TGCAGTGCCACGGACGATGGCTACACCTTC.

This chain links TRBV24-1 with TRBJ2-5, with D perhaps TRBD1 (5 bases). Deletions cut 1 base from V and 7 bases from J, with 12 bases between. Germline-derived CDR1 and CDR2 are KGHDR and SFDVKD. This CDR3 contains 14 residues. The CDR3 bases are TGTGCCACCAGTGATTTAGATCAGGGTGGGACCCAGTACTTC. It yields the protein CATSDLDQGGTQYF.